These T cell receptor beta chains were read from a single sample in a study of shared clonotypes between healthy human individuals. Assay: immunoSEQ multiplex PCR; the TCRdb copy retains only in-frame clones and omits some. The table lists approximately 1,000,000 clones, around 78% of them singletons. Sample: memory CD4+ T cells from PBMCs. These receptors all come from a man aged 18 to 35 in good health. Some clones in this sample may be carry-over from other donors' samples. The conserved cysteine and the conserved F or W are not part of the CDR3 here. Each record gives: V gene, J gene, CDR3 length, CDR3 protein.

v_call: TRBV11-2
j_call: TRBJ1-5
cdr3_length: 12
cdr3_aa: ASSLAPVNQPQH

v_call: TRBV2
j_call: TRBJ1-2
cdr3_length: 13
cdr3_aa: ASTREAGVDYGYT

v_call: TRBV10-2
j_call: TRBJ2-1
cdr3_length: 14
cdr3_aa: ASSDPTSGIINEQF

v_call: TRBV4-2
j_call: TRBJ2-5
cdr3_length: 13
cdr3_aa: ASSQGLADQETQY

v_call: TRBV7-9
j_call: TRBJ2-4
cdr3_length: 11
cdr3_aa: ASSSSGEAIQY

v_call: TRBV6-4
j_call: TRBJ2-2
cdr3_length: 14
cdr3_aa: ASSDSNGRVTGELF

v_call: TRBV28
j_call: TRBJ1-1
cdr3_length: 13
cdr3_aa: ASSPSLRMNTEAF

v_call: TRBV10-3
j_call: TRBJ2-1
cdr3_length: 15
cdr3_aa: AIKGGFAGGPLDEQF

v_call: TRBV28
j_call: TRBJ1-5
cdr3_length: 13
cdr3_aa: ASTKRALFSQPQH

v_call: TRBV28
j_call: TRBJ1-4
cdr3_length: 11
cdr3_aa: AGFPFVNEKLF

v_call: TRBV27
j_call: TRBJ2-1
cdr3_length: 16
cdr3_aa: ASSFSQASPFTYNEQF

v_call: TRBV7-9
j_call: TRBJ2-7
cdr3_length: 12
cdr3_aa: ASSPPGKGYEQY

v_call: TRBV19
j_call: TRBJ1-2
cdr3_length: 12
cdr3_aa: ASSIAGTVYGYT

v_call: TRBV7-9
j_call: TRBJ2-7
cdr3_length: 13
cdr3_aa: ASSRGTVTAYEQY

v_call: TRBV28
j_call: TRBJ1-2
cdr3_length: 11
cdr3_aa: ASTAATNYGYT

v_call: TRBV10-3
j_call: TRBJ1-4
cdr3_length: 13
cdr3_aa: AISEQGQGKEKLF

v_call: TRBV2
j_call: TRBJ2-4
cdr3_length: 12
cdr3_aa: ASRDSLAKNIQY

v_call: TRBV30
j_call: TRBJ1-1
cdr3_length: 10
cdr3_aa: AWSVLSFEAF

v_call: TRBV7-2
j_call: TRBJ2-1
cdr3_length: 12
cdr3_aa: ASSSRVRRNEQF

v_call: TRBV11-2
j_call: TRBJ2-1
cdr3_length: 13
cdr3_aa: ASSPSGGSYNEQF

v_call: TRBV2
j_call: TRBJ2-1
cdr3_length: 10
cdr3_aa: ASSDQTGEQF

v_call: TRBV28
j_call: TRBJ1-4
cdr3_length: 14
cdr3_aa: ASSLYGTATNEKLF

v_call: TRBV28
j_call: TRBJ2-7
cdr3_length: 14
cdr3_aa: ASSSPGEYISYEQY

v_call: TRBV10-3
j_call: TRBJ2-7
cdr3_length: 10
cdr3_aa: AISESGYEQY

v_call: TRBV11-2
j_call: TRBJ2-7
cdr3_length: 12
cdr3_aa: ASSQIRQGLEQY

v_call: TRBV5-1
j_call: TRBJ2-1
cdr3_length: 13
cdr3_aa: ASLAGPSSYNEQF

v_call: TRBV9
j_call: TRBJ2-3
cdr3_length: 11
cdr3_aa: ASNREVEDTQY

v_call: TRBV10-3
j_call: TRBJ1-1
cdr3_length: 9
cdr3_aa: AIRSQAEAF

v_call: TRBV28
j_call: TRBJ2-7
cdr3_length: 12
cdr3_aa: ASRWGTRASEQY

v_call: TRBV28
j_call: TRBJ1-2
cdr3_length: 14
cdr3_aa: ASSPIRQTGSYGYT

v_call: TRBV15
j_call: TRBJ1-2
cdr3_length: 11
cdr3_aa: ATSIEGARGYT

v_call: TRBV28
j_call: TRBJ2-1
cdr3_length: 15
cdr3_aa: ASSLPEGTSGDNEQF

v_call: TRBV14
j_call: TRBJ1-1
cdr3_length: 11
cdr3_aa: ASSQGLITEAF

v_call: TRBV9
j_call: TRBJ2-7
cdr3_length: 12
cdr3_aa: ASSEKPVFYEQY

v_call: TRBV28
j_call: TRBJ1-2
cdr3_length: 13
cdr3_aa: ASSLGLQGSRGYT

v_call: TRBV5-4
j_call: TRBJ2-7
cdr3_length: 13
cdr3_aa: ASSSGLRDTGEQY

v_call: TRBV28
j_call: TRBJ2-7
cdr3_length: 14
cdr3_aa: ASSGRTSGAIGEQY

v_call: TRBV30
j_call: TRBJ2-7
cdr3_length: 14
cdr3_aa: AWSKTGTGSPYEQY

v_call: TRBV15
j_call: TRBJ2-2
cdr3_length: 11
cdr3_aa: ATSRDGGRELF

v_call: TRBV9
j_call: TRBJ2-5
cdr3_length: 12
cdr3_aa: ASSAIAGSETQY

v_call: TRBV28
j_call: TRBJ1-1
cdr3_length: 10
cdr3_aa: ASSIQTPEAF

v_call: TRBV18
j_call: TRBJ2-2
cdr3_length: 13
cdr3_aa: ASSPFGGNTGELF

v_call: TRBV29-1
j_call: TRBJ2-1
cdr3_length: 13
cdr3_aa: SVPPMDLLGDEQF